Each of the 20 T cell receptor beta chains below was sequenced from the same sample in a study of blood T cell repertoires in COVID-19. Assay used: immunoSEQ multiplex PCR; TCRdb lists only in-frame clones, some missing. The profile shows 50,000 to 60,000 clones, about 89% of them singletons. Source material: peripheral blood. The receptors were sampled from a man aged 55 to 70 with acute or convalescent COVID-19.

The V and J genes are TRBV4-1 and TRBJ2-2, with D unclear. The CDR3 extends over 14 amino acids. Between the trimmed V and J ends, which lost 4 bases and 4 bases, there was a span of 10 bases. Germline V gene sequence: CDR1 MGHRA, CDR2 YSYEKL. The CDR3: CASSRGEATGELFF. CDR3 sequence (DNA): TGCGCCAGCAGCCGAGGAGAAGCCACCGGGGAGCTGTTTTTT.

This rearrangement joins TRBV29-1 to TRBJ2-1, with 7 bases fitting TRBD1. The CDR3 is made up of 13 amino acids. Trimming cost V 8 bases and J 4 bases; bases outside gene matches: 8. In germline, CDR1 is SQVTM, CDR2 ANQGSEA. This CDR3 reads CSSRWDSYNEQFF. The CDR3 DNA reads TGCAGCTCTAGGTGGGACAGTTACAATGAGCAGTTCTTC.

The V gene is TRBV18, the J gene TRBJ1-1, with 7 bases lining up with TRBD1. Germline trimming cut 4 bases from V and 5 bases from J; bases unmatched to any gene: 4. The CDR3 sequence is 13 residues long. Germline CDR1 reads KGHSH; CDR2 reads LQKENI. The DNA of the CDR3 is TGTGCCAGCTCACTCCACAGGGGTACTGAAGCTTTCTTT. Amino acids: CASSLHRGTEAFF.

The chain carries TRBV19 and TRBJ1-2, with D perhaps matching TRBD1 (5 bases). Germline loops: CDR1 LNHDA, CDR2 SQIVND (reference sequence). V was pared by 5 bases and J by 6 bases, with 13 bases between. The CDR3 length is 13 residues. The CDR3 sequence is CASSYGGSHGYTF. CDR3 nucleotide sequence: TGTGCCAGTAGTTACGGGGGATCACATGGCTACACCTTC.

J is TRBJ1-1 and V is TRBV7-9, with a tentative D call TRBD1 (5 bases). From germline, CDR1 is SEHNR and CDR2 FQNEAQ (reference sequence). This CDR3 comprises 14 residues. V lost 5 bases, J lost 3 bases, and 13 bases lay in between. CDR3 protein: CASSPGGAYTEAFF. CDR3 nucleotide sequence: TGTGCCAGCAGCCCGGGCGGGGCCTACACTGAAGCTTTCTTT. Based on the CDR3 plus reference TRBV7-9 and TRBJ1-1, the full variable domain is DTGVSQNPRHKITKRGQNVTFRCDPISEHNRLYWYRQTLGQGPEFLTYFQNEAQLEKSRLLSDRFSAERPKGSFSTLEIQRTEQGDSAMYLCASSPGGAYTEAFFGQGTRLTVV.

This chain joins TRBV28 and TRBJ1-2; D may be TRBD1 (6 bases). Per the germline V gene, CDR1 is MDHEN and CDR2 is SYDVKM. V lost 4 bases and J 3 bases, leaving 6 bases between the germline ends. The CDR3 totals 12 residues. The CDR3 coding sequence is TGTGCCAGCAGTTGGACAGACTATGGCTACACCTTC. Amino acids: CASSWTDYGYTF.

V gene TRBV27 combines with J gene TRBJ2-7; D is undetermined. From germline, CDR1 is MNHEY and CDR2 SMNVEV (reference sequence). The CDR3 runs 15 residues. Trimming took 2 bases from V and 0 from J, leaving 11 bases between them. CDR3 sequence: CASSLMYESSYEQYF. The CDR3 nucleotides are TGTGCCAGCAGTTTAATGTATGAGAGCTCCTACGAGCAGTACTTC.

The genes are TRBV7-9 and TRBJ2-1, with D possibly being TRBD1 (6 bases). Germline CDR1 is SEHNR and CDR2 is FQNEAQ (reference sequence). The V end lost 1 base, the J end lost 6 bases, and 13 bases lay between the germline ends. There are 15 residues in the CDR3. Here the CDR3 DNA reads TGTGCCAGCAGCTTAGGAGAGGGGGTGGGCAATGAGCAGTTCTTC. As protein: CASSLGEGVGNEQFF.

The chain has TRBV6-1 and TRBJ1-1, with 7 positions matching TRBD1. This CDR3 has 16 residues. The J segment lost 3 bases and the V segment lost 4 bases, leaving 11 bases of the junction unmatched. The germline gives CDR1 MNHNS, CDR2 SASEGT. CDR3 region: CASSARGPGGDTEAFF. CDR3 bases: TGTGCCAGCAGTGCTAGGGGGCCGGGCGGGGACACTGAAGCTTTCTTT.

About this clone itself: Mismatch with germline at one junction end may stem from a read error. The chain employs TRBV7-7 and TRBJ1-5; D is perhaps TRBD1 (5 bases). From germline, CDR1 is SSHAT and CDR2 FNYEAQ (reference sequence). CDR3 size: 18 residues. This CDR3 is CASSLVDKGRSSNQPQHF. In nucleotides, the CDR3 is TGTGCTAGCAGCTTAGTAGACAAGGGGCGGAGTAGCAATCAGCCCCAGCATTTT.

This clone was observed a few times. This chain uses TRBV7-2 with TRBJ1-5; TRBD1 is a possible D gene (5 bases). V shed 5 bases and J shed 7 bases, with 9 bases lying between them. Germline lookup yields CDR1 SGHTA and CDR2 FQGNSA. The CDR3 is 12 amino acids. The CDR3 sequence is CASSNTGQPQHF. The CDR3 DNA reads TGTGCCAGCAGCAATACAGGACAGCCCCAGCATTTT.

V usage is TRBV5-1 and J usage is TRBJ2-3; D might be TRBD1 (5 bases). Germline V gives CDR1 SGHRS, CDR2 YFSETQ. The CDR3 runs 16 residues. The V end was cut by 0 bases, the J end by 0 bases, with 11 bases between. Here the CDR3 reads CASSLGPQGSTDTQYF. The CDR3 region has the DNA TGCGCCAGCAGCTTGGGCCCGCAGGGAAGCACAGATACGCAGTATTTT.

The CDR3 spells CASSVTGMNTEAFF. The CDR3 DNA is TGTGCCAGCAGCGTTACAGGGATGAACACTGAAGCTTTCTTT. The chain has TRBV9 and TRBJ1-1, with D perhaps matching TRBD1 (6 bases). V lost 2 bases and J lost 0, with 8 bases in between. The CDR3 covers 14 residues. Germline V gives CDR1 SGDLS, CDR2 YYNGEE.

V and J are TRBV15 and TRBJ1-5; no clear D gene. Per the germline V gene, CDR1 is LNHNV and CDR2 is YYDKDF (reference sequence). V was shortened by 0 bases and J by 3 bases, with 9 bases between the two germline ends. The length of the CDR3 is 15 residues. The CDR3 DNA is TGTGCCACCAGCAGAGATAGCATTTACAATCAGCCCCAGCATTTT. It specifies CATSRDSIYNQPQHF.

The chain combines TRBV15 with TRBJ1-1; tentatively, D is TRBD1 (5 bases). Trimming took 0 bases from V and 2 from J, leaving 16 bases between them. The CDR3 has 17 amino acids. Germline lookup yields CDR1 LNHNV and CDR2 YYDKDF (reference sequence). The CDR3 DNA sequence: TGTGCCACCAGCAGAGATGCGGGGCAGCGACTTAACACTGAAGCTTTCTTT. It codes for CATSRDAGQRLNTEAFF.

CDR3 region: CATHNRAFETEAFF. DNA for the CDR3: TGTGCCACCCATAACAGGGCCTTCGAGACTGAAGCTTTCTTT. The rearrangement uses TRBV6-5 and TRBJ1-1, with D possibly TRBD1 on 6 matching bases. The CDR3 loop spans 14 amino acids. Germline V gene lookup returns CDR1 MNHEY and CDR2 SVGAGI. V was shortened by 10 bases and J by 5 bases, with 20 bases between the two germline ends.

This chain connects TRBV29-1 to TRBJ1-2; 7 bases agree with TRBD1. V was pared by 6 bases and J by 7 bases, with 5 bases of the junction left unmatched. CDR3 length equals 11 residues. Germline loops: CDR1 SQVTM, CDR2 ANQGSEA. The CDR3 here is CSVSTGVGYTF. In nucleotides, the CDR3 is TGCAGCGTCAGCACAGGGGTTGGCTACACCTTC. The whole variable domain, filled in from reference TRBV29-1 and TRBJ1-2, reads SAVISQKPSRDICQRGTSLTIQCQVDSQVTMMFWYRQQPGQSLTLIATANQGSEATYESGFVIDKFPISRPNLTFSTLTVSNMSPEDSSIYLCSVSTGVGYTFGSGTRLTVV.

This chain uses TRBV6-5 with TRBJ1-5; TRBD1 matches at 7 bases. The CDR3 is 13 amino acids. Germline assignment: CDR1 MNHEY and CDR2 SVGAGI. Trimming took 7 bases from V and 2 from J; bases not matched to a gene: 2. The CDR3 loop reads CASTTGGNQPQHF. The CDR3 nucleotides read TGTGCCAGCACTACAGGGGGCAATCAGCCCCAGCATTTT.

The genes are TRBV12-3 or TRBV12-4 and TRBJ1-5; D gene unclear. The CDR3 sequence is 12 residues long. V was shortened by 3 bases and J by 8 bases, with 8 bases between the two germline ends. CDR3 region: CASSFWSEPQHF. The CDR3 DNA sequence: TGTGCCAGCAGTTTTTGGTCAGAGCCCCAGCATTTT.

The chain combines TRBV5-1 with TRBJ1-1; D not certain. The length of the CDR3 is 13 residues. The germline V gene has CDR1 SGHRS and CDR2 YFSETQ. Trimming pared 6 bases from V and 0 bases from J, leaving 9 bases between. The CDR3 sequence: CASIGLLNTEAFF. The CDR3 DNA is TGCGCCAGCATAGGACTCCTGAACACTGAAGCTTTCTTT.